Each of the 31 T cell receptor beta chains below was sequenced from the same sample in a study of T cells in Graves' hyperthyroidism and ophthalmopathy (dated by TCRdb to between 2018 and 2020). The library relied on multiplex PCR. Instrument on record: Illumina HiSeq 2000. TCR beta CDR3 regions were amplified from RNA transcripts. A first-round RT-PCR of the TCR CDR3 used the HTBI primer set with the Qiagen OneStep RT-PCR kit. Through fastp at Q25 and MiXCR, TCRdb rebuilt clones from the public reads, retaining in-frame beta chains. One record per CDR3 amino acid sequence lists the most common genes and DNA. The sample table lists some 760,000 distinct CDR3 sequences, approximately 14% of them with a count of one. Around 9.6% of the sample comes from the top ten. Source material: blood. The receptors were sampled from a woman between 18 and 30 years old with Graves' hyperthyroidism.

The chain links TRBV6-2 or TRBV6-3 to TRBJ1-1, with 7 nucleotides matching TRBD1. The V gene end was trimmed by 2 bases and the J gene end by 4 bases; junction bases not matched to a gene: 4. Germline V lookup: CDR1 MNHEY, CDR2 SVGEGT. The CDR3 spans 14 residues. Here the CDR3 reads CASSYDRASTEAFF. As DNA, the CDR3 is TGTGCCAGCAGTTACGACAGGGCAAGCACTGAAGCTTTCTTT.

The genes are TRBV19 and TRBJ1-4, with 9 bases lining up with TRBD1. Germline values: CDR1 LNHDA, CDR2 SQIVND (reference sequence). Trimming took 7 bases from V and 0 from J; bases not matched to a gene: 3. The CDR3 is made up of 15 amino acids. The CDR3 is CASKRQGATNEKLFF. CDR3 bases: TGTGCCAGTAAGAGACAGGGGGCAACTAATGAAAAACTGTTTTTT.

This clonotype was picked up many times. V and J are TRBV20-1 and TRBJ2-3; 10 bases agree with TRBD2. The CDR3 is 16 amino acids. Germline trimming cut 4 bases from V and 2 bases from J; bases unmatched to any gene: 9. Germline assignment: CDR1 DFQATT and CDR2 SNEGSKA (reference sequence). As DNA, the CDR3 is TGCAGTGCTAAAGAACTAGCGGGGCTTGCCACAGATACGCAGTATTTT. Amino acid sequence: CSAKELAGLATDTQYF.

The CDR3 protein is CASSLDGGYSYEQYF. The CDR3 nucleotides read TGTGCCAGCAGCTTAGACGGGGGCTACTCCTACGAGCAGTACTTC. The chain is built from TRBV7-2 and TRBJ2-7; tentatively, D is TRBD1 or TRBD2 (6 bases each). The CDR3 extends over 15 amino acids. V was clipped by 1 base and J by 0 bases, with 10 bases between them. Germline-derived CDR1 and CDR2 are SGHTA and FQGNSA.

The rearrangement uses TRBV27 and TRBJ2-7, with a weak D call TRBD2 (6 bases). CDR3 length equals 15 residues. Germline assignment: CDR1 MNHEY and CDR2 SMNVEV (reference sequence). Deletions cut 2 bases from V and 0 bases from J, with 11 bases between. The CDR3 DNA reads as TGTGCCAGCAGTTTAATTGGGGGAGGCTCCTACGAGCAGTACTTC. Residues: CASSLIGGGSYEQYF.

The CDR3 loop is CASSLVGQGINEQFF. The CDR3 DNA reads as TGTGCCAGCAGCTTGGTCGGACAGGGTATTAATGAGCAGTTCTTC. The V call is TRBV5-6, the J call TRBJ2-1, with 8 bases aligning to TRBD1. The CDR3 consists of 15 residues. Trimming removed 0 bases from V and 7 bases from J; junction bases left unmatched: 6. Germline V CDR1 and CDR2: SGHDT, YYEEEE.

The table lists this clonotype with many counts. The chain has TRBV20-1 and TRBJ1-2; the D is unclear. The CDR3 runs 15 residues. In germline, CDR1 is DFQATT, CDR2 SNEGSKA (reference sequence). Trimming pared 3 bases from V and 8 bases from J, leaving 22 bases between. The CDR3 spells CSASRPGATVIGYTF. The CDR3 DNA follows: TGCAGTGCTAGCCGGCCGGGCGCCACGGTGATCGGCTACACCTTC.

This clonotype was picked up many times. The chain links TRBV18 to TRBJ1-2, with a tentative D call TRBD1 (6 bases). The V gene's germline CDR1 is KGHSH and CDR2 LQKENI. The length of the CDR3 is 17 residues. Trimming took 2 bases from V and 2 from J, leaving 18 bases between them. As DNA, the CDR3 is TGTGCCAGCTCACCATTTTCACCGATACAGGGAAACTATGGCTACACCTTC. Protein sequence: CASSPFSPIQGNYGYTF.

The chain recombines TRBV6-1 with TRBJ2-1; TRBD2 matches 8 bases. Germline loops: CDR1 MNHNS, CDR2 SASEGT. The CDR3 covers 17 residues. With V trimmed by 5 bases and J by 1 base, 10 bases remained unmatched. The CDR3 is CASSLPLAGLSYNEQFF. In nucleotides, the CDR3 is TGTGCCAGCAGTTTACCCTTAGCGGGACTTTCCTACAATGAGCAGTTCTTC.

This clonotype was seen at least ten times. The rearrangement links TRBV27 to TRBJ2-5; D not resolved. The CDR3 sequence is 13 residues long. Germline assignment: CDR1 MNHEY and CDR2 SMNVEV (reference sequence). Trimming took 5 bases from V and 5 from J, leaving 12 bases between them. CDR3 sequence: CASSPGVWETQYF. CDR3 coding DNA: TGTGCCAGCAGTCCCGGTGTGTGGGAGACCCAGTACTTC.

This chain links TRBV28 with TRBJ2-2; D remains ambiguous. This CDR3 contains 14 residues. Germline V gene lookup returns CDR1 MDHEN and CDR2 SYDVKM. With 4 bases removed from V and 4 bases from J, the gap between germline ends came to 10 bases. The CDR3 region is CASSSKISTGELFF. The CDR3 DNA reads TGTGCCAGCAGTTCTAAAATTTCCACCGGGGAGCTGTTTTTT.

This clonotype turned up a few times. The gene calls are TRBV7-9 and TRBJ1-3; a weak D match, TRBD1 (5 bases). Germline CDR1 SEHNR, CDR2 FQNEAQ (reference sequence). The ends were cut back, 5 bases at V and 3 bases at J, with 17 bases in the middle. This CDR3 comprises 16 residues. CDR3 DNA: TGTGCCAGCAGCCCCGGGACCGTATCGGGTGGAAACACCATATATTTT. It yields the protein CASSPGTVSGGNTIYF.

About this clonotype itself: A much larger clonotype is one base distant, so this may be a read error. The chain combines TRBV6-1 with TRBJ1-3, with D tentatively TRBD1 (5 bases). Germline CDR1 reads MNHNS; CDR2 reads SASEGT. The CDR3 length is 14 residues. V was trimmed by 3 bases and J by 3 bases, leaving 9 bases between them. The DNA for the CDR3 is TGTGCCAGCAGTGAGCGGGGGAGTGGAAACACCATATATTTT. Encoded protein: CASSERGSGNTIYF.

This sequence joins TRBV7-9 and TRBJ2-7; D possibly corresponds to TRBD2 (6 bases). V was pared by 4 bases and J by 6 bases, with 13 bases between. Germline V gives CDR1 SEHNR, CDR2 FQNEAQ (reference sequence). The CDR3 is made up of 13 amino acids. DNA of the CDR3: TGTGCCAGCAGCTCGGGACTTTTCCGCGAGCAGTACTTC. Its protein is CASSSGLFREQYF.

This clonotype has ten or more counts. This chain connects TRBV13 to TRBJ2-7; 12 bases line up with TRBD2. The V gene end was trimmed by 6 bases and the J gene end by 2 bases; junction bases not matched to a gene: 5. The germline CDR1 and CDR2 sequences are PRHDT and FYEKMQ (reference sequence). CDR3 length: 15 residues. The CDR3: CASSQASGRAYEQYF. The CDR3 DNA reads TGTGCCAGCAGTCAAGCTAGCGGGAGGGCCTACGAGCAGTACTTC.

This clonotype appeared many times. The chain employs TRBV29-1 and TRBJ1-1; D might be TRBD1 (6 bases). V shed 6 bases and J shed 8 bases, with 10 bases lying between them. Germline V gives CDR1 SQVTM, CDR2 ANQGSEA. The CDR3 length is 10 residues. The CDR3 reads CSVVTGEAFF. The DNA for the CDR3 is TGCAGCGTGGTTACAGGGGAAGCTTTCTTT.

This clonotype was recorded many times. This chain uses TRBV10-3 with TRBJ2-2, with 10 bases that match TRBD2. This CDR3 has 17 amino acids. The germline V gene encodes CDR1 ENHRY and CDR2 SYGVKD. Trimming cost V 3 bases and J 3 bases; bases outside gene matches: 7. The CDR3 nucleotides are TGTGCCATCAGTGAAGGGGCTAGCGGGAGCCACACCGGGGAGCTGTTTTTT. Protein product: CAISEGASGSHTGELFF.

This clonotype was seen repeatedly, ten times or more. The gene calls are TRBV30 and TRBJ2-5; D call uncertain. This CDR3 region has 12 residues. Trimming cost V 2 bases and J 4 bases, with 8 bases left between them. Germline CDR1 and CDR2: GTSNPN and SVGIG (reference sequence). The CDR3 loop reads CAWSLLGETQYF. For the CDR3, the DNA is TGTGCCTGGAGTCTACTCGGAGAGACCCAGTACTTC.

This sequence joins TRBV6-1 and TRBJ2-1; D remains unclear. CDR3 length equals 15 residues. CDR1 is MNHNS, CDR2 SASEGT, per germline. Trimming shortened V by 6 bases and J by 3 bases, and 15 bases separated the two germline ends. CDR3 nucleotides: TGTGCCAGCAGGCGGACCTTAAAGGACTACAATGAGCAGTTCTTC. Protein sequence: CASRRTLKDYNEQFF.

This clonotype was seen ten or more times. The chain uses TRBV27 and TRBJ1-1; D uncertain. Germline values: CDR1 MNHEY, CDR2 SMNVEV (reference sequence). V was shortened by 5 bases and J by 0 bases, with 16 bases between the two germline ends. The CDR3 is 16 amino acids. The CDR3 nucleotides read TGTGCCAGCAGTCAACGTCCTGACGGCATGAACACTGAAGCTTTCTTT. Translated: CASSQRPDGMNTEAFF.

In regard to this clonotype: A much larger clone differs by one base, so this may be a read error. The chain recombines TRBV3-1 with TRBJ2-7; TRBD1 agrees at 8 bases. With 4 bases clipped from V and 4 bases from J, the junction kept 9 bases outside the gene matches. The CDR3 sequence is 15 residues long. CDR1 and CDR2 (germline): LGHDT, YNNKEL (reference sequence). Here the CDR3 DNA reads TGTGCCAGCAGCCCCGTCAGGGGGCCTCTTTACGAGCAGTACTTC. It codes for CASSPVRGPLYEQYF.

In this sample, this clonotype turned up many times. The gene calls are TRBV28 and TRBJ2-7; D uncertain. Germline V gene sequence: CDR1 MDHEN, CDR2 SYDVKM. This CDR3 is built from 16 residues. Trimming removed 2 bases at V and 0 bases at J, with 14 bases between. In DNA form, the CDR3 reads TGTGCCAGCAGTTTACTTGGGCAGGCAAGCTCCTACGAGCAGTACTTC. The encoded protein is CASSLLGQASSYEQYF.

This clonotype has at least ten counts. The chain couples TRBV28 to TRBJ1-1; D is ambiguous. V was shortened by 7 bases and J by 1 base, with 16 bases between the two germline ends. The CDR3 runs to 15 residues. Looked up from germline, CDR1 is MDHEN and CDR2 is SYDVKM. The CDR3 region has the DNA TGTGCCAGCACCCCCTTGCGGGTCCCGAACACTGAAGCTTTCTTT. It encodes CASTPLRVPNTEAFF. The full variable domain, its missing parts supplied by reference TRBV28 and TRBJ1-1, is DVKVTQSSRYLVKRTGEKVFLECVQDMDHENMFWYRQDPGLGLRLIYFSYDVKMKEKGDIPEGYSVSREKKERFSLILESASTNQTSMYLCASTPLRVPNTEAFFGQGTRLTVV.

DNA of the CDR3: TGCGCCAGCAGCCTCGGGACTAGCGGGAGTGCTGAGCAGTTCTTC. Protein: CASSLGTSGSAEQFF. This rearrangement joins TRBV4-1 to TRBJ2-1; 14 nucleotides line up with TRBD2. This CDR3 is 15 amino acids long. Germline CDR1 is MGHRA and CDR2 is YSYEKL. V dropped 4 bases and J dropped 9; count of bases not matched to a gene: 5.

This clonotype was counted ten times or more. V and J are TRBV7-9 and TRBJ2-1; D may be TRBD2 (6 bases). Germline V gives CDR1 SEHNR, CDR2 FQNEAQ (reference sequence). The CDR3 spans 15 residues. Trimming shortened V by 5 bases and J by 8 bases, and 19 bases separated the two germline ends. CDR3 loop: CASSPPGLGVYEQFF. Here the CDR3 DNA reads TGTGCCAGCAGCCCACCGGGACTCGGGGTTTATGAGCAGTTCTTC.

This clonotype was detected many times. The chain joins TRBV29-1 to TRBJ1-1; possibly TRBD1 for D (5 bases). The CDR3 consists of 12 residues. Germline V gene data show CDR1 as SQVTM and CDR2 as ANQGSEA. V was clipped by 7 bases and J by 1 base, with 10 bases between them. The CDR3 coding sequence is TGCAGCGCCCAGGGTTGGAACACTGAAGCTTTCTTT. Translation gives CSAQGWNTEAFF.

This clonotype was detected many times. V usage is TRBV12-3 or TRBV12-4 and J usage is TRBJ2-2, with no clear D. Trimming left V 5 bases short and J 0 bases short, with 10 bases between. This CDR3 spans 15 amino acids. CDR3 DNA: TGTGCCAGCAGTAGAGAGGCAACGAACACCGGGGAGCTGTTTTTT. It specifies CASSREATNTGELFF.

V and J are TRBV6-1 and TRBJ2-2, with a weak D call TRBD2 (6 bases). Trimming pared 6 bases from V and 1 base from J, leaving 9 bases between. Germline loops: CDR1 MNHNS, CDR2 SASEGT. The CDR3 extends over 14 amino acids. CDR3 amino acids: CASRGSGNTGELFF. The CDR3 nucleotides are TGTGCCAGCAGGGGTAGCGGGAACACCGGGGAGCTGTTTTTT.

This clonotype was detected ten times or more. The chain links TRBV12-3 or TRBV12-4 to TRBJ2-2; possibly TRBD2 for D (6 bases). The CDR3 spans 14 residues. Trimming took off 5 bases at V and 6 bases at J, with 13 bases between the two ends. CDR3 residues: CASSPSDGSGELFF. CDR3 DNA: TGTGCCAGCAGTCCTAGCGACGGATCCGGGGAGCTGTTTTTT.

As concerns this clonotype: The CDR3 does not close with the conserved phenylalanine or tryptophan, likely indicating a read error. The chain joins TRBV18 to TRBJ2-4, with 13 bases aligning to TRBD2. V shed 3 bases, J shed 0 bases, and the junction held 8 bases outside the gene matches. Germline CDR1 is KGHSH and CDR2 is LQKENI. The CDR3 length is 19 residues. This CDR3 reads CASSPGLAGVLVAKNIQYS. CDR3 in DNA: TGTGCCAGCTCACCTGGACTAGCGGGAGTGTTGGTAGCCAAAAACATTCAGTACTCC.

This clonotype was recorded a few times. DNA for the CDR3: TGTGCCAGCAGCTTTCAAGGGGGCTTCTCCGGTGGCTACACCTTC. Protein product: CASSFQGGFSGGYTF. The genes are TRBV7-2 and TRBJ1-2, with TRBD1 matching over 7 bases. This CDR3 spans 15 amino acids. Germline CDR1 and CDR2: SGHTA and FQGNSA. The V segment lost 3 bases and the J segment 7 bases; nucleotides outside the gene matches: 11.